This TCR beta chain was identified in a study of blood T cell repertoires in COVID-19. Trimming took off 4 bases at V and 5 bases at J, with 15 bases between the two ends. Germline CDR1 SEHNR, CDR2 FQNEAQ (reference sequence). The CDR3 is made up of 15 amino acids. TCRdb's copy holds only in-frame clones and misses some; the assay was immunoSEQ multiplex PCR. The sample shows 95,000 to 150,000 clones, 86% of them seen only once. Input material: peripheral blood. The gene calls are TRBV7-9 and TRBJ1-5; D might be TRBD1 (5 bases). This TCR was recovered from a man between 40 and 49 years old with acute or convalescent COVID-19. CDR3 nucleotide sequence: TGTGCCAGCAGCTCAGATGGACTAGGGGATCAGCCCCAGCATTTT. Its translation: CASSSDGLGDQPQHF.